This T cell receptor (beta chain) was obtained from a study of neurological immune-mediated disorders (dated by TCRdb to about 2019). For the wider study: Of the roughly 34 multiple sclerosis patients, about 30 had relapsing-remitting MS and 3 had secondary progressive MS. Using UMI-based sequencing, the study compared peripheral blood TCR-beta repertoires from patients with HTLV-I-associated myelopathy (HAM/TSP), patients with multiple sclerosis, and healthy controls. The approximately 98 TCR-beta libraries included longitudinal samples, technical triplicates and paired sorted CD4+ and CD8+ T-cell subsets alongside PBMC samples. The cohort included 60 to 75 subjects: some 15 with HAM/TSP, about 34 with multiple sclerosis, and roughly 20 healthy controls.

For unsorted PBMC libraries, 2 million PBMCs were used after storage in RNAlater at -80 degrees C until RNA extraction. The multiple sclerosis patients were enrolled in a US clinical protocol that used magnetic resonance imaging to evaluate disease progression. PBMCs were separated from peripheral blood using Ficoll-Hypaque density gradient centrifugation and then cryopreserved in liquid nitrogen. cDNA was synthesized by template-switch 5'RACE using a primer carrying a 10-nucleotide random unique molecular identifier by which each TCR transcript was tagged. Every sequencing run covered 15-18 subjects and yielded more than 170 million TCR-beta sequences. The RNeasy kit was used for extraction of total RNA. TCR-beta VDJ regions were amplified with primers for the TCR constant region and the 5'RACE anchor, using the KAPA Real-time Library Amplification kit. A first PCR added sample indexes and Illumina adaptors, after which a second PCR increased the library yield. After purification with Ampure beads, the TCR product of roughly 650 bp was size-selected on a 2% E-gel SizeSelection system. Before pooling, library quality was checked on a Bioanalyzer, concentration was measured with Qubit, and libraries were quantified with the Kapa Library Quantification kit. An Illumina HiSeq 2500 was used to sequence the libraries paired-end at 2 x 150 bp. To increase sequence diversity, about 25-31% phiX was spiked into each library pool. The paper's data handling went like this. Quality-filtered reads were processed with the UMI-based MiGEC pipeline, which removed over 75% of raw TCR sequences during error correction. VDJ genes were aligned to IMGT germline references, and each clonotype was defined by a unique CDR3 amino acid sequence together with V-J genes. Clonal expansion, Shannon diversity and CDR3 relatedness (CalcPairwiseDistances, ClusterSamples) were evaluated with VDJtools, and phylogenetic trees were built with CLCbio workbench. Using coefficient-of-variation modelling across technical triplicates, the study counted a clone as expanded if it had at least 8 unique UMIs. Starting from the raw public reads, TCRdb applied fastp trimming at Q25, assembled clones with MiXCR and retained in-frame beta chains. Merged by CDR3 protein, the rows form single entries marked with the most common genes and DNA. The V and J calls were determined by TCRdb, not by the authors. Across this sample there are about 32,000 distinct CDR3 sequences, with 3.8% seen only once. The ten largest clones add up to less than 2.5% of the sample.

Based on the germline V gene, the CDR1 and CDR2 sequences are SGHRS and YFSETQ. V is trimmed back by 4 bases and J by 5 bases, and the junction contains 3 bases that no gene match accounts for. The CDR3 measures 14 amino acids from cysteine to phenylalanine. CDR3 DNA only is kept here, 42 bases in frame from base 1. Findings and caveats that apply to the study as a whole: In a phylogenetic analysis, the repertoires of 18 out of 34 MS patients fell into a single cluster of related CDR3 sequences, pointing to a possible signature at the repertoire level. No association of the MS cluster with clinical or MRI features was observed, and the need for larger cohorts was stated by the authors. TCR clonal expansion was greatest in HAM/TSP patients and smallest in MS patients, who ranked below even healthy controls. No identical CDR3 amino acid sequences were shared among expanded clones across subjects, suggesting private TCR-beta repertoires in all groups.

This clonotype is described as medium-sized (0.01 to 0.1%). The specificity of this receptor is unknown. No base-level quality is on record; no much larger clone is a single base apart. Sequencing was carried out using PBMCs. The TCR was taken from a man aged 30 to 39 with multiple sclerosis. The chain is assembled from TRBV5-1 and TRBJ1-6, with TRBD1 identical over 7 junction bases. The DNA sequence follows: TGCGCCAGCAGCCCAGGGGGAGATAATTCACCCCTCCACTTT. This sequence encodes CASSPGGDNSPLHF.